These T cell receptor beta chains were read from a single sample in a study of CD4+ T cells in melanoma. Only in-frame clones appear in the TCRdb table, and some are missing; sequencing was by immunoSEQ multiplex PCR. The table shows roughly 60,000 clones, with nearly 70% occurring only once. Sequencing used tumor tissue. Receptors originate from a human donor with melanoma. Each CDR3 is given with its conserved first and last residue. The D gene is left open where the match is weak. Size is stated for part of the rows, as once, few or many counts, or as a class when the clone is expanded.

V,D,size,J,CDR3,DNA
TRBV7-2,-,-,TRBJ1-2,CASRGPNYGYTF,TGTGCCAGCAGGGGTCCTAACTATGGCTACACCTTC
TRBV28,-,-,TRBJ1-2,CASSDSNYGYTF,TGTGCCAGCAGCGACAGCAACTATGGCTACACCTTC
TRBV27,TRBD2,-,TRBJ2-1,CASSPLAGGYGGYNEQFF,TGTGCCAGCAGCCCTCTAGCGGGGGGGTACGGGGGCTACAATGAGCAGTTCTTC
TRBV4-1,TRBD1,-,TRBJ1-5,CASSQESGGGQPQHF,TGCGCCAGCAGCCAAGAGTCAGGGGGTGGTCAGCCCCAGCATTTT
TRBV5-4,-,-,TRBJ2-1,CASSLWGNEQFF,TGTGCCAGCAGCTTGTGGGGCAATGAGCAGTTCTTC
TRBV11-2,-,-,TRBJ1-2,CASSPSNPGTSPGRYGYTF,TGTGCCAGCAGCCCTAGTAATCCCGGGACCTCACCCGGGCGGTATGGCTACACCTTC
TRBV7-2,-,-,TRBJ2-5,CASSLAAGSQETQYF,TGTGCCAGCAGCTTAGCCGCGGGCAGCCAAGAGACCCAGTACTTC
TRBV27,TRBD1,-,TRBJ2-7,CASSTGGEQYF,TGTGCCAGCAGTACAGGGGGCGAGCAGTACTTC
TRBV5-1,TRBD1,-,TRBJ2-5,CASSSPLTGKVRETQYF,TGCGCCAGCAGCTCCCCCTTGACAGGGAAGGTGCGAGAGACCCAGTACTTC
TRBV9,-,-,TRBJ2-7,CASSVEGSYEQYF,TGTGCCAGCAGCGTAGAAGGCAGCTACGAGCAGTACTTC
TRBV5-5,TRBD1,-,TRBJ1-2,CASSLRDRASGYTF,TGTGCCAGCAGCTTAAGGGACAGGGCCTCTGGCTACACCTTC
TRBV9,TRBD1,-,TRBJ1-5,CASSPQGAVQPQHF,TGTGCCAGCAGCCCTCAGGGGGCAGTTCAGCCCCAGCATTTT
TRBV19,-,once,TRBJ2-2,CASSATTGRPGELFF,TGTGCCAGTAGTGCTACAACAGGGCGGCCCGGGGAGCTGTTTTTT
TRBV7-3,-,-,TRBJ2-3,CASSPGLSSTDTQYF,TGTGCCAGCAGCCCCGGCCTGTCTAGCACAGATACGCAGTATTTT
TRBV27,-,-,TRBJ2-7,CASSFGPSLDEQYF,TGTGCCAGCAGTTTCGGGCCCTCCTTGGACGAGCAGTACTTC
TRBV11-3,-,-,TRBJ2-2,CASSLRGSTGELFF,TGTGCCAGCAGCTTGAGGGGGAGCACCGGGGAGCTGTTTTTT
TRBV2,-,few,TRBJ1-5,CASSEAFRPQHF,TGTGCCAGCAGTGAAGCGTTTCGGCCCCAGCATTTT
TRBV4-2,-,once,TRBJ1-1,CASSFGTEAFF,TGTGCCAGCAGCTTTGGAACTGAAGCTTTCTTT
TRBV7-2,TRBD1,medium-sized,TRBJ2-7,CASSFTGVGNYEQYF,TGTGCCAGCAGCTTTACAGGGGTTGGCAACTACGAGCAGTACTTC
TRBV6-6,TRBD1,many,TRBJ2-6,CASSYPQGRGANVLTF,TGTGCCAGCAGTTACCCACAGGGGCGAGGGGCCAACGTCCTGACTTTC
TRBV14,TRBD1,-,TRBJ1-1,CASSPRTGLSEAFF,TGTGCCAGCAGCCCCCGGACAGGGCTCTCTGAAGCTTTCTTT
TRBV7-3,-,-,TRBJ2-3,CASSLGPEVGSTDTQYF,TGTGCCAGCAGCTTAGGTCCAGAAGTGGGTAGCACAGATACGCAGTATTTT
TRBV6-5,-,-,TRBJ2-7,CASSVTPYEQYF,TGTGCCAGCAGTGTAACCCCCTACGAGCAGTACTTC
TRBV30,TRBD2,few,TRBJ2-2,CAWIGLAGDSTGELFF,TGTGCCTGGATTGGGCTAGCGGGGGATTCGACCGGGGAGCTGTTTTTT
TRBV19,TRBD2,-,TRBJ2-2,CASIGTSGGSNTGELFF,TGTGCCAGTATAGGGACTAGCGGGGGGTCGAACACCGGGGAGCTGTTTTTT
TRBV7-9,-,-,TRBJ1-5,CASSPGRDNQPQHF,TGTGCCAGCAGCCCCGGCCGGGACAATCAGCCCCAGCATTTT
TRBV9,-,-,TRBJ2-3,CASSVVLRGDTQYF,TGTGCCAGCAGCGTAGTCCTTAGGGGGGATACGCAGTATTTT
TRBV18,-,-,TRBJ1-1,CASSRGPGNTEAFF,TGTGCCAGCTCACGGGGACCGGGGAACACTGAAGCTTTCTTT
TRBV25-1,-,once,TRBJ1-1,CASRTGNTEAFF,TGTGCCAGCAGAACAGGAAACACTGAAGCTTTCTTT
TRBV7-9,-,-,TRBJ2-2,CASSLATGPGELFF,TGTGCTAGCAGCTTAGCCACGGGACCCGGGGAGCTGTTTTTT
TRBV7-8,-,-,TRBJ1-6,CASSPGVSSYNSPLHF,TGTGCCAGCAGCCCAGGGGTGAGCTCCTATAATTCACCCCTCCACTTT
TRBV5-4,-,-,TRBJ1-2,CASSPGGGLINYGYTF,TGTGCCAGCAGCCCTGGGGGAGGGCTTATTAACTATGGCTACACCTTC
TRBV5-1,TRBD1,-,TRBJ2-2,CASSLFDRGQAGELFF,TGCGCCAGCAGCTTGTTTGACAGGGGGCAGGCCGGGGAGCTGTTTTTT
TRBV19,-,few,TRBJ1-4,CASSTRGANEKLFF,TGTGCCAGTAGTACCAGGGGAGCTAATGAAAAACTGTTTTTT
TRBV6-5,TRBD2,-,TRBJ2-1,CASSYSFGGAKNEQFF,TGTGCCAGCAGTTACTCTTTCGGGGGGGCTAAGAATGAGCAGTTCTTC
TRBV20-1,-,-,TRBJ1-2,CSADNYGYTF,TGCAGTGCTGATAACTATGGCTACACCTTC
TRBV27,-,-,TRBJ2-1,CASSSGGHNEQFF,TGTGCCAGCAGTTCCGGAGGGCACAATGAGCAGTTCTTC
TRBV10-3,-,once,TRBJ1-1,CAISDPGVTEAFF,TGTGCCATCAGTGATCCGGGGGTCACTGAAGCTTTCTTT
TRBV29-1,-,many,TRBJ1-4,CSGVVPGEKLFF,TGCAGCGGTGTGGTGCCTGGAGAAAAACTGTTTTTT
TRBV27,-,-,TRBJ1-6,CASSLWGARGNSPLHF,TGTGCCAGCAGTTTATGGGGGGCACGGGGAAATTCACCCCTCCACTTT
TRBV7-3,-,-,TRBJ2-1,CASSLMSSVSNEQFF,TGTGCCAGCAGCTTAATGTCTAGCGTCAGTAATGAGCAGTTCTTC
TRBV6-6,TRBD2,few,TRBJ2-5,CASSSSGGSETQYF,TGTGCCAGCAGCTCTAGCGGGGGTTCTGAGACCCAGTACTTC
TRBV9,TRBD2,-,TRBJ2-7,CASSVGGLAEIPYEQYF,TGTGCCAGCAGCGTAGGGGGACTAGCGGAAATACCATACGAGCAGTACTTC
TRBV29-1,TRBD2,-,TRBJ2-1,CSVPGLAGQFF,TGCAGCGTTCCCGGACTAGCGGGGCAGTTCTTC
TRBV30,-,-,TRBJ2-7,CAWGPAGVTYEQYF,TGTGCCTGGGGGCCGGCAGGGGTTACCTACGAGCAGTACTTC
TRBV10-3,TRBD1,-,TRBJ2-7,CAISESHPGDRGINEQYF,TGTGCCATCAGTGAAAGCCACCCGGGAGACAGGGGCATCAACGAGCAGTACTTC